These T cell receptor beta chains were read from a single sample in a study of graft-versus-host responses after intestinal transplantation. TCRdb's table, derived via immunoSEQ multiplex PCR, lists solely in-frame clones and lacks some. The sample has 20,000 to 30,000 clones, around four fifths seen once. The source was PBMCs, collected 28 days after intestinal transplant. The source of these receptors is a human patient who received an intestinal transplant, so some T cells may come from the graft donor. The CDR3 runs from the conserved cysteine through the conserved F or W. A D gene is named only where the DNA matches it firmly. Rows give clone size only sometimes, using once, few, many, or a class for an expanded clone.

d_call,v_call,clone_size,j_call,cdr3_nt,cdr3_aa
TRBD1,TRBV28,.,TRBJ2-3,TGTGCCAGCCTTATTATGACAGGGAGCACAGATACGCAGTATTTT,CASLIMTGSTDTQYF
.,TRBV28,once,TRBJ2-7,TGTGCCAGCAGTTCAGGCGGGTGGGCAGGGGTGTACGAGCAGTACTTC,CASSSGGWAGVYEQYF
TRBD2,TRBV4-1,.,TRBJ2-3,TGCGCCAGCAGCCACTATGACAGGTCCGGGACTAGCGGCCCCCCTAGCACAGATACGCAGTATTTT,CASSHYDRSGTSGPPSTDTQYF
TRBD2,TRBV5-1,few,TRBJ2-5,TGCGCCAGCAGCTCCCTTGGACTAGCGGGGGGGCGAGAGACCCAGTACTTC,CASSSLGLAGGRETQYF
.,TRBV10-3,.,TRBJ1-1,TGTGCCATCAGTGACCATGCAGGGGACCCTGAAGCTTTCTTT,CAISDHAGDPEAFF
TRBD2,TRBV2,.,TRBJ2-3,TGTGCCAGCAGCGCTGTTGTACGACTAGCGGGGCCCGATACGCAGTATTTT,CASSAVVRLAGPDTQYF
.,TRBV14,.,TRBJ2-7,TGTGCCAGCAGCCAAGAAAGGACTACTTTCTACGAGCAGTACTTC,CASSQERTTFYEQYF
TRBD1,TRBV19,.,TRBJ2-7,TGTGCCAGTAGTTCGGGACAGGGCTACGAGCAGTACTTC,CASSSGQGYEQYF
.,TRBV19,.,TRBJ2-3,TGTGCCAGTAGTCAGCGCGACAGGAGCACAGATACGCAGTATTTT,CASSQRDRSTDTQYF
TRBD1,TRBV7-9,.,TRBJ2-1,TGTGCCAGCAGCTTAACGACAGGGCCCCACAATGAGCAGTTCTTC,CASSLTTGPHNEQFF
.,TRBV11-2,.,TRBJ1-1,TGTGCCAGCAGCTTAGACAGGAACACTGAAGCTTTCTTT,CASSLDRNTEAFF
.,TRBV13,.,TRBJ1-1,TGTGCCAGCAGCTCACGACAGGCCAGTGACGCTTTCTTT,CASSSRQASDAFF
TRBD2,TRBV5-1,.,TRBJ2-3,TGCGCCAGCAGCTTCTGGACTAGCATAACAGATACGCAGTATTTT,CASSFWTSITDTQYF
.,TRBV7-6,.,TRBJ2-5,TGTGCCAGCAGCTTAGATATTCCCCCGGAGACCCAGTACTTC,CASSLDIPPETQYF
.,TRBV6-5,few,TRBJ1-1,TGTGCCATCGGCGGACAGCCGGGGCACTGGGCTTTCTTT,CAIGGQPGHWAFF
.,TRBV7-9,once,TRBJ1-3,TGTGCCAGCAGCTCAGGTGGAAACACCATATATTTT,CASSSGGNTIYF
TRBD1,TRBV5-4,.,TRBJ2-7,TGTGCCAGCAGCTTTTGGACAGGGGAGGGGGAGCAGTACTTC,CASSFWTGEGEQYF
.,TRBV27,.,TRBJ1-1,TGTGCCAGCAGCCATCTCGATAGGACGGTGAACACTGAAGCTTTCTTT,CASSHLDRTVNTEAFF
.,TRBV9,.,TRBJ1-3,TGTGCCAGCAGCCCGCCGGGGAGTCCTGGAAACACCATATATTTT,CASSPPGSPGNTIYF
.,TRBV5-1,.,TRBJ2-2,TGCGCCAGCAGCCCGTCCGGGGAGAACACCGGGGAGCTGTTTTTT,CASSPSGENTGELFF
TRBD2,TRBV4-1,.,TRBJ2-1,TGCGCCAGCAGCCCTCGACTAGCGGATTACAATGAGCAGTTCTTC,CASSPRLADYNEQFF
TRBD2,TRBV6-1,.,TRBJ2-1,TGTGCCAGCAGTGAAGGGGGACTAGGGCACAATGAGCAGTTCTTC,CASSEGGLGHNEQFF
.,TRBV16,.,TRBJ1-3,TGTGCCAGCAGCCAATCGCAGATTAGAGGAAACACCATATATTTT,CASSQSQIRGNTIYF
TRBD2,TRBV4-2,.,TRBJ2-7,TGTGCCAGCAGCCAAGATAAGACTAGCGGGAGGGTCTACGAGCAGTACTTC,CASSQDKTSGRVYEQYF
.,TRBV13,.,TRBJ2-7,TGTGCCAGCAGCTTAGGGGCCACTTACGAGCAGTACTTC,CASSLGATYEQYF
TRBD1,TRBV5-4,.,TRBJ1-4,TGTGCCAGCAGTTATCAGGGGGGCGAAAAACTGTTTTTT,CASSYQGGEKLFF
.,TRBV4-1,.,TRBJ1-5,TGCGCCAGCAGCCAAGAGGATGTACCCTATCAGCCCCAGCATTTT,CASSQEDVPYQPQHF
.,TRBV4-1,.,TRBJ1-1,TGCGCCAGCAGCCAAGATCTAGAGGGGCCCAGAGGTGAAGCTTTCTTT,CASSQDLEGPRGEAFF
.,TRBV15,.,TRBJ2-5,TGTGCCACCAGCAGAGATCCGGGGGTCCAAGAGACCCAGTACTTC,CATSRDPGVQETQYF
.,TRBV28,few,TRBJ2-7,TGTGCCAGCAGCGAAGGGGGGGCGAAGGGCGAGCAGTACTTC,CASSEGGAKGEQYF
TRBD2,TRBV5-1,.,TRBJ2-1,TGCGCCAGCAGCTTGGGGCTAGCGGGAGAACAGTTCTTC,CASSLGLAGEQFF
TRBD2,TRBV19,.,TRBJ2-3,TGTGCCAGTATTGGCGGGGGGTATACAGATACGCAGTATTTT,CASIGGGYTDTQYF
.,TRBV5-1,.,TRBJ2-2,TGCGCCAGCCGAAGGGAGACCGGGGAGCTGTTTTTT,CASRRETGELFF
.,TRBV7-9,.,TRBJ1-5,TGTGCCAGCAGCTTAGCGCTCAATCAGCCCCAGCATTTT,CASSLALNQPQHF
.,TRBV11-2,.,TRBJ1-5,TGTGCCAGCAGCTTAGGGTTTTTACAGAATCAGCCCCAGCATTTT,CASSLGFLQNQPQHF
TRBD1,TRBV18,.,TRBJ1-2,TGTGCCAGCTCACTATTAGGGACAGCCTACTATGGCTACACCTTC,CASSLLGTAYYGYTF
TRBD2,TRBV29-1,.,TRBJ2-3,TGCAGCGTTGAAGATTATGGTAGCGGGAGCGTCGGAGATACGCAGTATTTT,CSVEDYGSGSVGDTQYF
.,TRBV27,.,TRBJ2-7,TGTGCCAGCAGTTTAGGAGGGGGGCTGCCCTACGAGCAGTACTTC,CASSLGGGLPYEQYF
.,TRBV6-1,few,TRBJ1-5,TGTGCCAGCAGTGGGGCCACGGGCGGGGGCAATCAGCCCCAGCATTTT,CASSGATGGGNQPQHF
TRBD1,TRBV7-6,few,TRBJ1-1,TGTGCCAGCAGTCTACAGGGGAGGGCTGAAGCTTTCTTT,CASSLQGRAEAFF
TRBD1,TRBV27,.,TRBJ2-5,TGTGCCAGCAGGGGGACAGGGGAAGAGACCCAGTACTTC,CASRGTGEETQYF
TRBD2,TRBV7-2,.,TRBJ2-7,TGTGCCAGCAGCTTTACCGGGACTAGCTGGGGTGGGCAGTACTTC,CASSFTGTSWGGQYF
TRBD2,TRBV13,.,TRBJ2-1,TGTGCCAGCAGCTTGGGAGGCTCCAGCGGGAGGTTCCCCAATGAGCAGTTCTTC,CASSLGGSSGRFPNEQFF
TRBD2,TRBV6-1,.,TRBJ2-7,TGTGCCAGCAGTCCACTAGCGGGGAAAACCTACGAGCAGTACTTC,CASSPLAGKTYEQYF
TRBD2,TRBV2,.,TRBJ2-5,TGTGCCAGCAGTGAAAGTAGCGGGAGGGCCTGGGAGACCCAGTACTTC,CASSESSGRAWETQYF
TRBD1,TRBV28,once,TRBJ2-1,TGTGCCAGCATCCCACTCCGGGACAGGCCCTACAATGAGCAGTTCTTC,CASIPLRDRPYNEQFF
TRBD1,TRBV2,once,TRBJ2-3,TGTGCCAGCAGTGAAGAGTTTCAGGGGGTCACAGATACGCAGTATTTT,CASSEEFQGVTDTQYF
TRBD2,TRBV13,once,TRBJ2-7,TGTGCCAGCAGCTTCTTGACTAGCGGGAGACAGTACTTC,CASSFLTSGRQYF
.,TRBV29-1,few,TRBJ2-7,TGCAGCGTTGAAAAGGGGCCCAGCGAGCAGTACTTC,CSVEKGPSEQYF
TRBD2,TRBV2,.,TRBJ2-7,TGTGCCAGCAGTATGGGGACTAGCAGGTACGAGCAGTACTTC,CASSMGTSRYEQYF
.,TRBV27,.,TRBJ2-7,TGTGCCAGCAGCCGGGCAGGGGCTTCTTACGAGCAGTACTTC,CASSRAGASYEQYF
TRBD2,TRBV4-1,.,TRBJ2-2,TGCGCCAGCAGCCAGGGACTAGCGGGGGGGCCCGACACCGGGGAGCTGTTTTTT,CASSQGLAGGPDTGELFF
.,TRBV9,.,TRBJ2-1,TGTGCCAGCAGCGTAGGGAACCTAGGCAATGAGCAGTTCTTC,CASSVGNLGNEQFF
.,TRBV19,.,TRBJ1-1,TGTGCCAGTAGTATAGCTGGGGGAACTGAAGCTTTCTTT,CASSIAGGTEAFF
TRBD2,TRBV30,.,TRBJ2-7,TGTGCCTGGAGTGTATCCGGGGGACTAGCGGGAGGGCCCGGGGACGAGCAGTACTTC,CAWSVSGGLAGGPGDEQYF
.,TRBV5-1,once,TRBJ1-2,TGCGCCAGCAGCTTGGACCAGGGACACAGGAGAGTCTATGGCTACACCTTC,CASSLDQGHRRVYGYTF
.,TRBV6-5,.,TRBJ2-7,TGTGCCAGCAGTTACCTGACGGCTCCCCCTCAATACGAGCAGTACTTC,CASSYLTAPPQYEQYF
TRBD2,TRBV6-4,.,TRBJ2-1,TGTGCCAGCAGTGAAGGGACTAGCGGAAACAATGAGCAGTTCTTC,CASSEGTSGNNEQFF
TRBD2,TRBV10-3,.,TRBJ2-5,TGTGCCACCTCGGGACTAGCGGGGGCCAGGGAGACCCAGTACTTC,CATSGLAGARETQYF